These 10 T cell receptor beta chains were all obtained from the same sample, sequenced in a study of T cell responses to AZD1222 COVID-19 vaccine. Using immunoSEQ multiplex PCR, the repertoire was profiled, and TCRdb retains in-frame clones only, with some absent. Here the sample spans about 180,000 clones, about 87% being singletons. This material consisted of peripheral blood, taken 28 days after the second dose of the MenACWY control vaccine. The receptors stem from an adult who received the MenACWY meningococcal vaccine as a control.

The chain links TRBV24-1 to TRBJ2-5, with a possible D match to TRBD1 (6 bases). V was pared by 10 bases and J by 5 bases, with 16 bases between. The CDR3 contains 13 residues. Germline V gene data show CDR1 as KGHDR and CDR2 as SFDVKD. The CDR3 is CATGGSAEETQYF. In nucleotides, the CDR3 is TGTGCCACAGGGGGTAGCGCAGAGGAGACCCAGTACTTC.

The V and J genes are TRBV28 and TRBJ2-1, with 8 bases fitting TRBD2. The germline CDR1 and CDR2 sequences are MDHEN and SYDVKM. Unmatched junction bases numbered 2, after V lost 6 bases and J lost 1 base. The CDR3 extends over 14 amino acids. The DNA for the CDR3 is TGTGCCAGCAGGGTAGCGGGATCCTACAATGAGCAGTTCTTC. Encoded protein: CASRVAGSYNEQFF.

The V and J genes are TRBV28 and TRBJ2-7; 8 bases align to TRBD2. Germline loops: CDR1 MDHEN, CDR2 SYDVKM. The CDR3 consists of 16 residues. V dropped 5 bases and J dropped 4; count of bases not matched to a gene: 13. CDR3 sequence: CASSVGGDSGAYEQYF. DNA of the CDR3: TGTGCCAGCAGTGTGGGTGGAGATAGCGGGGCTTACGAGCAGTACTTC.

The J gene is TRBJ1-1, the V gene TRBV14; 7 bases are a match to TRBD1. Trimming cost V 4 bases and J 1 base; bases outside gene matches: 0. The CDR3 loop spans 13 amino acids. Germline-derived CDR1 and CDR2 are SGHDN and FVKESK. The CDR3 DNA is TGTGCCAGCAGCCGACAGGGGAACACTGAAGCTTTCTTT. The encoded protein is CASSRQGNTEAFF. Using reference TRBV14 and TRBJ1-1 for the parts outside the CDR3, the full variable domain is EAGVTQFPSHSVIEKGQTVTLRCDPISGHDNLYWYRRVMGKEIKFLLHFVKESKQDESGMPNNRFLAERTGGTYSTLKVQPAELEDSGVYFCASSRQGNTEAFFGQGTRLTVV.

The rearrangement uses TRBV19 and TRBJ1-5; possibly TRBD1 for D (6 bases). The CDR3 covers 17 residues. V dropped 3 bases and J dropped 3 bases, with 18 bases sitting between them. In germline, CDR1 is LNHDA, CDR2 SQIVND (reference sequence). The CDR3 sequence: CASSMFGQFGLNQPQHF. The CDR3 nucleotides are TGTGCCAGTAGTATGTTCGGACAGTTTGGTCTCAATCAGCCCCAGCATTTT.

V and J are TRBV7-3 and TRBJ2-7; D not resolved. The CDR3 covers 13 residues. V lost 1 base, J lost 7 bases, and 11 bases lay in between. Germline assignment: CDR1 SGHTA and CDR2 FQGTGA. In DNA form, the CDR3 reads TGTGCCAGCAGCTTAATTGCCCCGGCAGAGCAGTACTTC. Its translation is CASSLIAPAEQYF.

The chain recombines TRBV6-2 or TRBV6-3 with TRBJ2-7; the D call may be TRBD1 or TRBD2 (5 bases each). V was trimmed by 2 bases and J by 2 bases, leaving 13 bases between them. Per germline, CDR1 MNHEY and CDR2 SVGEGT. This CDR3 region has 15 residues. In nucleotides, the CDR3 is TGTGCCAGCAGTTACCCCCACACGGGACCCTACGAGCAGTACTTC. Encoded protein: CASSYPHTGPYEQYF.

The genes are TRBV5-1 and TRBJ2-1, with 7 nucleotides matching TRBD1. The germline gives CDR1 SGHRS, CDR2 YFSETQ. V gave up 3 bases and J gave up 12 bases; unmatched junction bases: 6. CDR3 length: 12 residues. The CDR3 region is CASSYLDRAQFF. Here the CDR3 DNA reads TGCGCCAGCAGCTATTTAGACAGGGCGCAGTTCTTC.

This clone was seen only once. The chain uses TRBV2 and TRBJ2-5; D gene ambiguous. Trimming stripped 7 bases from V and 3 bases from J, with 12 bases between. The CDR3 extends over 13 amino acids. The germline gives CDR1 SNHLY, CDR2 FYNNEI. DNA for the CDR3: TGTGCCAGCAAAACATTCCGGGAAGAGACCCAGTACTTC. Amino acids: CASKTFREETQYF.

The chain joins TRBV12-3 or TRBV12-4 to TRBJ1-1; TRBD1 is a possible D gene (5 bases). The CDR3 extends over 12 amino acids. V lost 7 bases and J 7 bases, leaving 13 bases between the germline ends. CDR3 sequence (DNA): TGTGCCAGCAAGGGGCAGGGTGGTGAAGCTTTCTTT. This sequence encodes CASKGQGGEAFF.